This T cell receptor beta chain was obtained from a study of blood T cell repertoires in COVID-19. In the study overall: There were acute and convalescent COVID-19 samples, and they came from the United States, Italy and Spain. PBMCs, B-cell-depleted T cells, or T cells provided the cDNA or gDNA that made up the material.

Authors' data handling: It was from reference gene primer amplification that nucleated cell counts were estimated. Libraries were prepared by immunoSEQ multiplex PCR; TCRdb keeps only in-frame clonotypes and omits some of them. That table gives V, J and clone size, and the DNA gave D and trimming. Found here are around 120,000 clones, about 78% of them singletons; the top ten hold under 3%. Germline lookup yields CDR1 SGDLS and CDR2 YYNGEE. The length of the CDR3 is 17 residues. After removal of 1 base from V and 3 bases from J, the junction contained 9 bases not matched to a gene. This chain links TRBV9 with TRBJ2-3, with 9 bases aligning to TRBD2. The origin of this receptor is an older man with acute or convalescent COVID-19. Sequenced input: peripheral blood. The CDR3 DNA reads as TGTGCCAGCAGCGTAACCCCGGGACTAGCAAGTACAGATACGCAGTATTTT. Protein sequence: CASSVTPGLASTDTQYF.